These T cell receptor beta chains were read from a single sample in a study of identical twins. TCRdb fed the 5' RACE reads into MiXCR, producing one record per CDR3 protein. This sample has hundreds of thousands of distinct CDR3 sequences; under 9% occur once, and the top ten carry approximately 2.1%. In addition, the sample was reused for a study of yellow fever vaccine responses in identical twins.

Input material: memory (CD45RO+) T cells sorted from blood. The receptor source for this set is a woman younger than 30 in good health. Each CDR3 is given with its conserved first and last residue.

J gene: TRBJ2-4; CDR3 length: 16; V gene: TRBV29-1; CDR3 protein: CSVVESGRAVGNIQYF
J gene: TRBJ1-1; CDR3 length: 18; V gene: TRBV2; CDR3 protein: CASSGVTDRVPLNTEAFF
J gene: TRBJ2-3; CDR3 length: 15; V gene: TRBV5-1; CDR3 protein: CASSLSRGAGDTQYF
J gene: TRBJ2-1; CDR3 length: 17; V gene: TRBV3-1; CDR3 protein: CASSQEGREFSYNEQFF
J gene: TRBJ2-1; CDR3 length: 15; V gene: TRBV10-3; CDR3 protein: CAIRGVGGSYNEQFF
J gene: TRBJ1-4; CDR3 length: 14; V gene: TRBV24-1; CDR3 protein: CATSDSTGQEKLFF
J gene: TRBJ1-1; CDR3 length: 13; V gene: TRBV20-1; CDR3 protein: CSAEIGGIGEAFF
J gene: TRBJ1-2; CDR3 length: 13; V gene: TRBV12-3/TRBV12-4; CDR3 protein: CASSLGPGNGYTF
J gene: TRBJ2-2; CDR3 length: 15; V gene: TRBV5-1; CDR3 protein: CASSLVSGAAGELFF
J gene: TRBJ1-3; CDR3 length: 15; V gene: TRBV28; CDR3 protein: CASRNWDSSGNTIYF
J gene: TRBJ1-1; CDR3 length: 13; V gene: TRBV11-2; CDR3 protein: CASSPGVWREAFF
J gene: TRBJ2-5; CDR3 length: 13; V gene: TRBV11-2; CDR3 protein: CASSWDTGWAQYF
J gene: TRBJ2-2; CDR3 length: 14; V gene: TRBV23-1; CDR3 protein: CASSQSSHDGELFF
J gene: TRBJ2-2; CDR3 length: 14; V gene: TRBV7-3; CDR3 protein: CASSFAGGVGELFF
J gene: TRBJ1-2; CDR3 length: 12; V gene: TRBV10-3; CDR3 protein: CAISDGSSGYTF
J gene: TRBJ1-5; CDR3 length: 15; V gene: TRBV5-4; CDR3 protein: CASSLGPDADQPQHF
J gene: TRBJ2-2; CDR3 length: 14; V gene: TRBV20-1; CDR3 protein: CSATGQGVTGELFF
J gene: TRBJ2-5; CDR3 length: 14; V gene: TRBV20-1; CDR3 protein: CSASKRGRLETQYF
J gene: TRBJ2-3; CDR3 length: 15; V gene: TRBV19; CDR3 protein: CASSRGRPVSDTQYF
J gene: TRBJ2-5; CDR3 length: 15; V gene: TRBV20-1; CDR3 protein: CSARGGQAKQETQYF
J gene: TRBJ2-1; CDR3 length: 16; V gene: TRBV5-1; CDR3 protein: CASRPFGTGSYNEQFF
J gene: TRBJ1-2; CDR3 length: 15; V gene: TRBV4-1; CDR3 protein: CASSEDRALTYGYTF
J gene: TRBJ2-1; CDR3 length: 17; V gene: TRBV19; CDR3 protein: CASSITPASGRANEQFF
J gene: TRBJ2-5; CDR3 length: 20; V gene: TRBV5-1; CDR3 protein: CASSLAPSGTSGRGQETQYF
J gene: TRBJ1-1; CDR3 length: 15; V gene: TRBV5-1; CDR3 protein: CASSGGAGTGTEAFF
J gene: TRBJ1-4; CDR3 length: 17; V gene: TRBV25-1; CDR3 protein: CASSEPSSSGFNEKLFF
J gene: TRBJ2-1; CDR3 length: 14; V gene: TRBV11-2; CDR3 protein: CASSLGTANNEQFF
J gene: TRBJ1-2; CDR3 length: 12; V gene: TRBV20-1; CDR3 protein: CSARGDSDGYTF
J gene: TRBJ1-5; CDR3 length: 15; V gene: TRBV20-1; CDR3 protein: CSASPAGVRFQPQHF